The next 17 T cell receptor beta chains were all read from a single sample in a study of cytotoxic CD8 clonotypes in ibrutinib-treated CLL. TCRdb's copy holds only in-frame clones and misses some; the assay was immunoSEQ multiplex PCR. The sample lists some 310,000 clones, about 80% seen once, with approximately 7% in the top ten. The sample was PBMCs, taken before ibrutinib treatment. These TCRs come from a human donor with chronic lymphocytic leukemia.

The chain links TRBV7-6 to TRBJ1-5; maybe TRBD1 (5 bases). V dropped 2 bases and J dropped 0 bases, with 8 bases sitting between them. The CDR3 spans 15 residues. Germline V gene data show CDR1 as SGHVS and CDR2 as FNYEAQ. The CDR3 coding sequence is TGTGCCAGCAGCTTATTTCAGGGTAGCAATCAGCCCCAGCATTTT. Residues: CASSLFQGSNQPQHF. Full variable domain (outside the CDR3, taken from reference TRBV7-6 and TRBJ1-5): GAGVSQSPRYKVTKRGQDVALRCDPISGHVSLYWYRQALGQGPEFLTYFNYEAQQDKSGLPNDRFSAERPEGSISTLTIQRTEQRDSAMYRCASSLFQGSNQPQHFGDGTRLSIL.

CDR3 DNA sequence: TGTGCCAGCATTCGACAGGGGAGCTACGAGCAGTACTTC. Its translation is CASIRQGSYEQYF. The J gene is TRBJ2-7, the V gene TRBV6-5; 8 bases map to TRBD1. The CDR3 covers 13 residues. Per the germline V gene, CDR1 is MNHEY and CDR2 is SVGAGI. V lost 7 bases to trimming and J lost 3 bases; unmatched junction nucleotides: 5.

V is TRBV9 and J is TRBJ2-1, with 14 bases identical to TRBD2. V dropped 4 bases and J dropped 5; count of bases not matched to a gene: 8. There are 17 residues in the CDR3. Germline V CDR1 and CDR2: SGDLS, YYNGEE. The CDR3 region has the DNA TGTGCCAGCAGCCCTCTTCGGGGACTAGCGGGAGACAATGAGCAGTTCTTC. Translating it yields CASSPLRGLAGDNEQFF.

The V and J genes are TRBV9 and TRBJ2-7; D tentatively reads TRBD1 or TRBD2 (5 bases each). V lost 7 bases and J 3 bases, leaving 14 bases between the germline ends. The CDR3 has 13 amino acids. Germline loops: CDR1 SGDLS, CDR2 YYNGEE. CDR3: CASGLGHNYEQYF. CDR3 coding DNA: TGTGCCAGCGGACTCGGACACAACTACGAGCAGTACTTC.

This chain uses TRBV9 with TRBJ2-7; D unclear. The germline CDR1 and CDR2 sequences are SGDLS and YYNGEE. This CDR3 has 16 amino acids. The V end was cut by 0 bases, the J end by 0 bases, with 13 bases between. The CDR3 bases are TGTGCCAGCAGCGTAGGTTTCCGTGGGTCCTCCTACGAGCAGTACTTC. Translated, it gives CASSVGFRGSSYEQYF.

This chain joins TRBV5-1 and TRBJ2-5; either TRBD1 or TRBD2 may supply D (6 bases each). CDR1 is SGHRS, CDR2 YFSETQ, per germline. CDR3 length: 16 residues. The V and J ends lost 3 bases and 2 bases respectively, with 17 bases between them. Here the CDR3 DNA reads TGCGCCAGCAGCTGGGGAGGACAGCGCATACAAGAGACCCAGTACTTC. Translated, it gives CASSWGGQRIQETQYF.

The CDR3 DNA sequence: TGTGCCAGCTCACCACCGGGGGGTACCTACAATGAGCAGTTCTTC. It codes for CASSPPGGTYNEQFF. This chain uses TRBV18 with TRBJ2-1; D might be TRBD2 (6 bases). V gave up 0 bases and J gave up 2 bases, with 8 bases separating them. The CDR3 runs to 15 residues. Germline V gives CDR1 KGHSH, CDR2 LQKENI.

The rearrangement uses TRBV2 and TRBJ2-5; a possible D gene is TRBD1 (5 bases). The germline V gene encodes CDR1 SNHLY and CDR2 FYNNEI. Trimming took off 6 bases at V and 2 bases at J, with 13 bases between the two ends. The CDR3 totals 14 residues. In DNA form, the CDR3 reads TGTGCCAGCAGAGATCTGACAGCTCAAGAGACCCAGTACTTC. Translated, it gives CASRDLTAQETQYF.

V gene TRBV25-1 combines with J gene TRBJ2-7; no clear D gene. The CDR3 is 14 residues long. With 3 bases removed from V and 2 bases from J, the gap between germline ends came to 11 bases. Germline loops: CDR1 MGHDK, CDR2 SYGVNS. CDR3 nucleotides: TGTGCCAGCAGTGATCTAATGGCGACCTACGAGCAGTACTTC. As protein: CASSDLMATYEQYF.

The chain employs TRBV6-5 and TRBJ2-1; maybe TRBD2 (5 bases). V dropped 6 bases and J dropped 4 bases, with 16 bases sitting between them. The CDR3 length is 15 residues. Germline V gene sequence: CDR1 MNHEY, CDR2 SVGAGI. In nucleotides, the CDR3 is TGTGCCAGCAGGGCCCGCCACACGGGGTACAATGAGCAGTTCTTC. It translates to CASRARHTGYNEQFF.

This chain's CDR3 is CASSLVGVDRVYNEQFF. DNA of the CDR3: TGTGCCAGCAGCTTAGTAGGGGTTGACAGGGTCTACAATGAGCAGTTCTTC. The V and J genes are TRBV7-9 and TRBJ2-1; 7 bases line up with TRBD1. From germline, CDR1 is SEHNR and CDR2 FQNEAQ (reference sequence). The CDR3 has 17 amino acids. Trimming at V came to 1 base and at J to 3 bases, leaving 9 bases not matched to a gene.

V usage is TRBV14 and J usage is TRBJ2-1; 14 bases are a match to TRBD2. CDR1 is SGHDN and CDR2 is FVKESK in the germline V gene. The V segment lost 0 bases and the J segment 9 bases; nucleotides outside the gene matches: 1. CDR3 length equals 15 residues. The CDR3 sequence is CASSQETSGRAEQFF. In DNA, the CDR3 is TGTGCCAGCAGCCAAGAGACTAGCGGGAGGGCTGAGCAGTTCTTC.

The V gene is TRBV28, the J gene TRBJ1-1; 9 nucleotides agree with TRBD1. The CDR3 has 16 residues. The V segment lost 2 bases and the J segment 5 bases; nucleotides outside the gene matches: 9. Germline values: CDR1 MDHEN, CDR2 SYDVKM. The CDR3 region has the DNA TGTGCCAGCAGTTTAGGGATTGGGACAGGGAAGACTGAAGCTTTCTTT. As protein: CASSLGIGTGKTEAFF.

The V call is TRBV7-2, the J call TRBJ1-5, with D unclear. The CDR3 has 14 amino acids. From germline, CDR1 is SGHTA and CDR2 FQGNSA. The V and J ends lost 5 bases and 1 base respectively, with 9 bases between them. The CDR3 spells CASSPTGSNQPQHF. DNA for the CDR3: TGTGCCAGCAGCCCCACGGGAAGCAATCAGCCCCAGCATTTT.

The V gene is TRBV27, the J gene TRBJ2-5; 7 nucleotides agree with TRBD1. Germline CDR1 and CDR2: MNHEY and SMNVEV (reference sequence). The V gene end was trimmed by 4 bases and the J gene end by 3 bases; junction bases not matched to a gene: 11. This CDR3 has 16 residues. In DNA form, the CDR3 reads TGTGCCAGCAGTTATTCGTTGGGACAGAGAAAAGAGACCCAGTACTTC. It specifies CASSYSLGQRKETQYF.

The chain links TRBV7-2 to TRBJ2-7; D tentatively reads TRBD1 or TRBD2 (6 bases each). Per the germline V gene, CDR1 is SGHTA and CDR2 is FQGNSA. The CDR3 has 18 amino acids. Deletions cut 0 bases from V and 3 bases from J, with 21 bases between. CDR3 protein: CASSLAQTGRLRVYEQYF. The CDR3 nucleotides read TGTGCCAGCAGCTTAGCGCAAACAGGGAGGCTTCGCGTCTACGAGCAGTACTTC.

The chain carries TRBV7-2 and TRBJ2-7; 8 bases match TRBD2. This CDR3 has 15 residues. Per germline, CDR1 SGHTA and CDR2 FQGNSA. J was trimmed by 2 bases and V by 7 bases; bases with no gene match: 10. The CDR3 coding sequence is TGTGCCAGCACCCTGGGGCGGGGGGAGACCTACGAGCAGTACTTC. Amino acid sequence: CASTLGRGETYEQYF.